The clone carrying this T cell receptor beta chain was seen ten or more times. This sample stems from a study of identical twins. V lost 3 bases, J lost 2 bases, and 6 bases lay in between. The CDR3 totals 12 residues. Per germline, CDR1 DFQATT and CDR2 SNEGSKA (reference sequence). In TCRdb, the 5' RACE reads were re-called with MiXCR into one record per CDR3 protein. This table holds around 960,000 distinct CDR3 sequences, 10% to 15% found once. The sample was also reused in another study, on yellow fever vaccine responses in identical twins.

The clonotype was recovered from a woman between 18 and 29 years old in good health. The chain is built from TRBV20-1 and TRBJ2-3; D is ambiguous. Specimen: PBMCs. CDR3 protein: CSASAATDTQYF. The CDR3 DNA reads TGCAGTGCTAGCGCGGCCACAGATACGCAGTATTTT.